The following is a T cell receptor beta chain sequence with its context. The antigen is not known. The source of the sample is a study of CD8 T cells in ankylosing spondylitis. Regarding the study as a whole: Matched ankylosing spondylitis synovial fluid reportedly contained a significantly enriched population of disease-linked clones. Blood from ankylosing spondylitis patients appeared to carry a characteristic roughly 8-variant TCR beta motif.

From the 5' RACE reads, TCRdb called clonotypes with MiXCR, one entry per CDR3 protein. The table includes around 250,000 distinct CDR3 sequences, roughly a third detected once. The V and J ends lost 4 bases and 0 bases respectively, with 14 bases between them. CDR3 length equals 16 residues. Germline assignment: CDR1 KGHSH and CDR2 LQKENI. The sequenced sample was blood, either unsorted or a sorted T cell fraction (not recorded which). The TCR was taken from a male donor with ankylosing spondylitis or in good health (not recorded which). This chain connects TRBV18 to TRBJ2-3; D is unclear. This CDR3 reads CASSLSAGISTDTQYF. The CDR3, as DNA: TGTGCCAGCTCACTTTCGGCCGGTATTAGCACAGATACGCAGTATTTT. Looking up the rest from reference TRBV18 and TRBJ2-3 gives the full variable domain: NAGVMQNPRHLVRRRGQEARLRCSPMKGHSHVYWYRQLPEEGLKFMVYLQKENIIDESGMPKERFSAEFPKEGPSILRIQQVVRGDSAAYFCASSLSAGISTDTQYFGPGTRLTVL.